This TCR beta chain appears in the sequencing data of a study of lymphopenia after photon versus proton radiotherapy. Some clones are missing from TCRdb's copy, which holds only in-frame ones; the method was immunoSEQ multiplex PCR. The sample consists of several thousand clones, 80% to 90% of them appearing once. With 5 bases clipped from V and 7 bases from J, the junction kept 11 bases outside the gene matches. Looked up from germline, CDR1 is GTSNPN and CDR2 is SVGIG (reference sequence). This CDR3 spans 14 amino acids. The sample consisted of peripheral blood, taken from a patient treated with photon-based radiotherapy. The receptor was derived from a man older than 75 with cholangiocarcinoma. The chain carries TRBV30 and TRBJ2-5; TRBD1 matches at 9 bases. The chain's CDR3 is CAWAGTGPFWTQYF. The CDR3 nucleotides read TGTGCCTGGGCCGGGACAGGGCCTTTCTGGACCCAGTACTTC.